This section outlines one T cell receptor (beta chain) sequence together with its context. Data came from immunoSEQ multiplex PCR; TCRdb stores just in-frame clones and leaves some out. In the table there are about 150,000 clones, around 85% of which are singletons. This specimen belongs to a study of blood T cell repertoires in COVID-19. Study overall: PBMCs, B-cell-depleted T cells, or T cells provided the cDNA or gDNA that made up the material.

The CDR3 length is 15 residues. From germline, CDR1 is MDHEN and CDR2 SYDVKM. After removal of 6 bases from V and 10 bases from J, the junction contained 14 bases not matched to a gene. The source material was peripheral blood. The chain uses TRBV28 and TRBJ2-1; 8 bases agree with TRBD2. The origin of this receptor is a woman at least 80 years old with COVID-19, enrolled during active disease. The CDR3 coding sequence is TGTGCCAGCAGCCAATCGGGGACTAGGAAGAAGGAGCAGTTCTTC. Encoded protein: CASSQSGTRKKEQFF.